This is a list of T cell receptor beta chains from one sample in a study of monozygotic twins with inflammatory bowel disease. TCRdb re-called the 5' RACE reads and catalogs CDR3 proteins one per entry, DNA excluded. Recorded for this sample: about 210,000 distinct CDR3 sequences. Sequencing input: blood. Source of these receptors: a human donor with ulcerative colitis or Crohn's disease, or a healthy co-twin of an affected twin (not recorded which). The CDR3 runs from the conserved cysteine through the conserved F or W. Fields, in order: J gene, V gene, CDR3 protein.

J: TRBJ2-1
V: TRBV28
CDR3: CASSSRVREQFF

J: TRBJ1-5
V: TRBV6-2/TRBV6-3
CDR3: CASRRRQGISNQPQHF

J: TRBJ1-5
V: TRBV5-1
CDR3: CASSLDTNRPQHF

J: TRBJ2-5
V: TRBV20-1
CDR3: CSARGSGETQYF

J: TRBJ1-1
V: TRBV25-1
CDR3: CASSDPTGNTEAFF

J: TRBJ1-3
V: TRBV11-2
CDR3: CASSLESEAGRDSGNTIYF

J: TRBJ1-5
V: TRBV4-1
CDR3: CASSQGFGYSNQPQHF

J: TRBJ1-4
V: TRBV11-2
CDR3: CASSSLDSQKLFF

J: TRBJ2-7
V: TRBV30
CDR3: CAWSRDSYEQYF

J: TRBJ1-1
V: TRBV29-1
CDR3: CSVQGHSHLNMNTEAFF

J: TRBJ1-2
V: TRBV6-6
CDR3: CASSYPNYGYTF

J: TRBJ2-6
V: TRBV5-1
CDR3: CAKPLTGKGSGANVLTF

J: TRBJ2-2
V: TRBV6-2/TRBV6-3
CDR3: CASSFTLPGVGELFF

J: TRBJ2-7
V: TRBV11-2
CDR3: CASSYLGTASYEQYF

J: TRBJ2-5
V: TRBV3-1
CDR3: CASSTRTSVRETQYF

J: TRBJ1-5
V: TRBV28
CDR3: CASSFGRQPQHF

J: TRBJ2-7
V: TRBV15
CDR3: CATSLGDGSSYEQYF

J: TRBJ2-7
V: TRBV6-5
CDR3: CASSYSTSGAYEQYF

J: TRBJ2-7
V: TRBV19
CDR3: CASSGAWPSSYEQYF

J: TRBJ1-1
V: TRBV7-2
CDR3: CASTFWGVNTETFF

J: TRBJ2-2
V: TRBV5-4
CDR3: CASSLPRPNTGELFF

J: TRBJ2-5
V: TRBV9
CDR3: CASSVETAAGETQYF

J: TRBJ1-4
V: TRBV27
CDR3: CASSPTVDAGKLFF

J: TRBJ2-3
V: TRBV7-9
CDR3: CASSLYVRLETDTQYF

J: TRBJ1-1
V: TRBV7-9
CDR3: CASSLAAGQGATEAFF

J: TRBJ1-1
V: TRBV27
CDR3: CASSPPGLLTNTEAFF